Below, 22 T cell receptor beta chains from the same sample are listed, as sequenced in a study of beta chain features in type 1 diabetes. Investigators reverse transcribed all isolated RNA, so they sequenced expressed TCRB transcripts. The protocol was immunoSEQ multiplex PCR, while the TCRdb copy is restricted to in-frame clones and leaves out a portion. The sample has fewer than 200,000 clones, approximately 13% seen once; the top ten hold less than 0.7%. Material: central memory CD4+ T cells from blood. These receptors were taken from a woman younger than 30 in good health.

This clone was observed a handful of times. V usage is TRBV5-4 and J usage is TRBJ2-4; perhaps TRBD2 as D (5 bases). Trimming shortened V by 0 bases and J by 7 bases, and 17 bases separated the two germline ends. The CDR3 consists of 16 residues. Germline V CDR1 and CDR2: SGHNT, YYREEE (reference sequence). The CDR3 region is CASSLDPAGRGNIQYF. DNA for the CDR3: TGTGCCAGCAGCTTGGATCCGGCGGGTCGTGGCAACATTCAGTACTTC.

This clone was observed a few times. This chain joins TRBV2 and TRBJ1-2, with no clear D. The V gene lost 0 bases and the J gene lost 4 bases, with 15 bases spanning the gap. CDR1 is SNHLY, CDR2 FYNNEI, per germline. The CDR3 is 16 amino acids. DNA of the CDR3: TGTGCCAGCAGTGAAGCTCTTCGCAGGTCGGCCTATGGCTACACCTTC. This gives the protein CASSEALRRSAYGYTF.

This chain connects TRBV30 to TRBJ1-5; D is unresolved. This CDR3 is 16 amino acids long. Trimming stripped 1 base from V and 4 bases from J, with 17 bases between. Germline CDR1 GTSNPN, CDR2 SVGIG (reference sequence). DNA for the CDR3: TGTGCCTGGAGTGACAGTCTGGGTCCCCTTAATCAGCCCCAGCATTTT. Its translation: CAWSDSLGPLNQPQHF.

This chain connects TRBV6-5 to TRBJ1-5, with 7 bases identical to TRBD1. This CDR3 is built from 14 residues. J was trimmed by 10 bases and V by 0 bases; bases with no gene match: 6. In germline, CDR1 is MNHEY, CDR2 SVGAGI. The chain's CDR3 is CASSYSPGGRPQHF. Here the CDR3 DNA reads TGTGCCAGCAGTTACTCCCCAGGGGGACGCCCCCAGCATTTT.

V and J are TRBV7-9 and TRBJ1-5, with D possibly being TRBD1 (6 bases). There are 12 residues in the CDR3. Trimming pared 1 base from V and 12 bases from J, leaving 10 bases between. CDR1 is SEHNR, CDR2 FQNEAQ, per germline (reference sequence). The CDR3 DNA is TGTGCCAGCAGCTTAGAGCGGGGGCACCAGCATTTT. Its translation is CASSLERGHQHF.

This clone came up a few times. The chain carries TRBV5-4 and TRBJ1-2; the D gene is possibly TRBD1 (6 bases). V lost 0 bases and J 2 bases, leaving 14 bases between the germline ends. CDR3 length: 16 amino acids. Germline values: CDR1 SGHNT, CDR2 YYREEE (reference sequence). The CDR3 DNA reads TGTGCCAGCAGCTTGGCTGGGGACATACGGAACTATGGCTACACCTTC. Amino acid sequence: CASSLAGDIRNYGYTF.

V usage is TRBV28 and J usage is TRBJ2-2; D ambiguous. The CDR3 consists of 13 residues. With 1 base removed from V and 4 bases from J, the gap between germline ends came to 4 bases. In germline, CDR1 is MDHEN, CDR2 SYDVKM. The CDR3 nucleotides are TGTGCCAGCAGTTTATCAATCACCGGGGAGCTGTTTTTT. Translated, it gives CASSLSITGELFF.

This clone has more than one count but fewer than ten. This chain uses TRBV28 with TRBJ2-5; TRBD1 agrees at 12 bases. Germline trimming cut 1 base from V and 4 bases from J; bases unmatched to any gene: 13. CDR1 is MDHEN and CDR2 is SYDVKM in the germline V gene. The CDR3 totals 19 residues. The CDR3 coding sequence is TGTGCCAGCAGTTTATTCTCCTACCGGGACAGGGGGCGCAGAGAGACCCAGTACTTC. As protein: CASSLFSYRDRGRRETQYF.

The V and J genes are TRBV4-3 and TRBJ2-3; D is undetermined. This CDR3 has 15 amino acids. Trimming removed 4 bases from V and 0 bases from J, with 11 bases in between. Germline V gene lookup returns CDR1 LGHNA and CDR2 YSLEER. In DNA form, the CDR3 reads TGCGCCAGCAGCCGTGGCGACACTAGCACAGATACGCAGTATTTT. Its protein product is CASSRGDTSTDTQYF.

V usage is TRBV9 and J usage is TRBJ2-1; TRBD2 aligns across 7 bases. This CDR3 is built from 16 residues. V dropped 2 bases and J dropped 3; count of bases not matched to a gene: 8. From germline, CDR1 is SGDLS and CDR2 YYNGEE. The CDR3 reads CASSVGLVGSYNEQFF. The CDR3 nucleotides are TGTGCCAGCAGCGTCGGACTAGTCGGAAGCTACAATGAGCAGTTCTTC.

The rearrangement uses TRBV29-1 and TRBJ2-7; 8 bases fit TRBD2. The V gene end was trimmed by 7 bases and the J gene end by 1 base; junction bases not matched to a gene: 15. Looked up from germline, CDR1 is SQVTM and CDR2 is ANQGSEA. This CDR3 comprises 16 residues. CDR3 region: CSAEGLFTSGSYEQYF. CDR3 in DNA: TGCAGCGCGGAAGGATTGTTTACTAGCGGATCCTACGAGCAGTACTTC.

The rearrangement joins TRBV27 to TRBJ2-7, with 9 nucleotides matching TRBD1. Germline lookup yields CDR1 MNHEY and CDR2 SMNVEV (reference sequence). The ends lost 6 bases at V and 3 bases at J; junction bases unmatched: 6. The CDR3 is 14 residues long. This CDR3 is CASSRTGAHYEQYF. The CDR3 coding sequence is TGTGCCAGCAGCAGGACAGGGGCCCACTACGAGCAGTACTTC.

The gene calls are TRBV21-1 and TRBJ1-4; the D call of TRBD1 is as the table states it, not checked on the DNA. TRBV21-1 is a pseudogene locus. The CDR3 totals 14 residues. This CDR3 is CASMIQGANEKLFF. CDR3 nucleotide sequence: TGTGCCAGCATGATACAGGGGGCTAATGAAAAACTGTTTTTT.

V gene TRBV30 combines with J gene TRBJ2-5, with 7 bases fitting TRBD1. Germline V gene data show CDR1 as GTSNPN and CDR2 as SVGIG (reference sequence). The CDR3 has 14 residues. The V and J ends lost 5 bases and 5 bases, in that order; junction bases with no gene match: 11. CDR3 loop: CAWSSKGASETQYF. Written as DNA, the CDR3 is TGTGCCTGGTCTTCTAAGGGGGCATCGGAGACCCAGTACTTC.

The chain combines TRBV4-3 with TRBJ2-7; TRBD1 might be the D (6 bases). Germline values: CDR1 LGHNA, CDR2 YSLEER. This CDR3 spans 15 amino acids. V was pared by 4 bases and J by 5 bases, with 18 bases between. DNA for the CDR3: TGCGCCAGCAGCCCGCAACAGGGATCGGTCAACGAGCAGTACTTC. Translating gives CASSPQQGSVNEQYF.

This clone was counted only a few times. Here the CDR3 reads CASSLGGSGANVLTF. The CDR3 region has the DNA TGTGCCAGCAGCTTGGGGGGCTCTGGGGCCAACGTCCTGACTTTC. The chain links TRBV11-2 to TRBJ2-6, with a possible D match to TRBD2 (6 bases). CDR1 and CDR2 from the germline V gene are SGHAT and FQNNGV. The CDR3 sequence is 15 residues long. The V gene lost 3 bases and the J gene lost 0 bases, with 6 bases spanning the gap.

V is TRBV11-3 and J is TRBJ2-3; 8 positions agree with TRBD2. The V gene's germline CDR1 is SGHNT and CDR2 YENEEA. This CDR3 has 14 residues. With V trimmed by 5 bases and J by 3 bases, 4 bases remained unmatched. CDR3 in DNA: TGTGCCAGCAGCACGGGACTAGTAACAGATACGCAGTATTTT. Its protein product is CASSTGLVTDTQYF. Drawing the rest from reference TRBV11-3 and TRBJ2-3, the complete variable domain is EAGVVQSPRYKIIEKKQPVAFWCNPISGHNTLYWYLQNLGQGPELLIRYENEEAVDDSQLPKDRFSAERLKGVDSTLKIQPAELGDSAVYLCASSTGLVTDTQYFGPGTRLTVL.

V and J are TRBV11-2 and TRBJ2-7; 11 nucleotides align to TRBD1. Germline CDR1 reads SGHAT; CDR2 reads FQNNGV. CDR3 length: 14 amino acids. J gave up 7 bases and V 5 bases, and 7 bases lay outside the gene matches. CDR3 DNA sequence: TGTGCCAGCAGCGCCGGACAGGGGGCCGGGGAGCAGTACTTC. Translated, it gives CASSAGQGAGEQYF.

This clone appeared a few times. J is TRBJ2-7 and V is TRBV28; weak D call: TRBD1 (5 bases). V was cut by 1 base and J by 5 bases, with 12 bases left in between. The CDR3 sequence is 14 residues long. The germline V gene encodes CDR1 MDHEN and CDR2 SYDVKM. The CDR3, as DNA: TGTGCCAGCAGTTTATCTCAGGGTCACCACGAGCAGTACTTC. Translating it yields CASSLSQGHHEQYF.

In this sample, this clone turned up a few times. One base away lies a much larger clone, so this may be a sequencing read error. The chain joins TRBV7-9 to TRBJ2-1, with a tentative D call TRBD1 (6 bases). Germline V gives CDR1 SEHNR, CDR2 FQNEAQ (reference sequence). The germline V and J ends were trimmed by 3 bases and 4 bases, with 7 bases remaining between them. There are 13 residues in the CDR3. The CDR3 reads CASSFQGYNEQFF. In DNA form, the CDR3 reads TGTGCCAGCAGCTTCCAGGGGTACAATGAGCAGTTCTTC.

This clone occurred a few times. The chain carries TRBV7-9 and TRBJ2-2; 7 nucleotides agree with TRBD2. Germline V gene lookup returns CDR1 SEHNR and CDR2 FQNEAQ (reference sequence). The V segment lost 4 bases and the J segment 7 bases; nucleotides outside the gene matches: 15. This CDR3 is built from 17 residues. The CDR3 sequence: CASSSPRAGALNGELFF. The CDR3, as DNA: TGTGCCAGCAGCTCACCCCGGGCGGGAGCCCTAAACGGGGAGCTGTTTTTT.

This clone was seen a few times. This chain uses TRBV27 with TRBJ1-2, with TRBD1 matching 7 bases. The CDR3 is made up of 15 amino acids. With V trimmed by 6 bases and J by 3 bases, 10 bases remained unmatched. CDR1 is MNHEY, CDR2 SMNVEV, per germline (reference sequence). CDR3: CASRVRGGRDYGYTF. CDR3 bases: TGTGCCAGCAGGGTTCGAGGGGGCCGTGACTATGGCTACACCTTC.